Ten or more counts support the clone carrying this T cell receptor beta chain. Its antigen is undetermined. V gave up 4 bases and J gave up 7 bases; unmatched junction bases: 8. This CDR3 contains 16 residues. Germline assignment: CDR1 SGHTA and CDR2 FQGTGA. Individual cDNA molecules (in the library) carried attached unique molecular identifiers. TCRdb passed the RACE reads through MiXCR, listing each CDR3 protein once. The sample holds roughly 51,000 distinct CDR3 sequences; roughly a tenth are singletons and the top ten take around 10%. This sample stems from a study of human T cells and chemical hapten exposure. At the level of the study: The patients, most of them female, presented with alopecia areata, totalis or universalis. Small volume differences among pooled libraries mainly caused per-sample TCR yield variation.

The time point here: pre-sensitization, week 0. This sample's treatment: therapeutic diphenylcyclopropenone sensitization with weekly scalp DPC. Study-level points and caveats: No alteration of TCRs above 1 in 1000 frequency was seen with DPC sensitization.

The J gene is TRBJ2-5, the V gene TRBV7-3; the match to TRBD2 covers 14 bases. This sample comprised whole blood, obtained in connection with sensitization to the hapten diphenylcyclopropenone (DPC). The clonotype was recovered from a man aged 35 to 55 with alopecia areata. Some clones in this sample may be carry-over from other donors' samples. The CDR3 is CASSSGLAGALGTQYF. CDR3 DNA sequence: TGTGCCAGCAGCTCGGGACTAGCGGGAGCCCTCGGGACCCAGTACTTC.